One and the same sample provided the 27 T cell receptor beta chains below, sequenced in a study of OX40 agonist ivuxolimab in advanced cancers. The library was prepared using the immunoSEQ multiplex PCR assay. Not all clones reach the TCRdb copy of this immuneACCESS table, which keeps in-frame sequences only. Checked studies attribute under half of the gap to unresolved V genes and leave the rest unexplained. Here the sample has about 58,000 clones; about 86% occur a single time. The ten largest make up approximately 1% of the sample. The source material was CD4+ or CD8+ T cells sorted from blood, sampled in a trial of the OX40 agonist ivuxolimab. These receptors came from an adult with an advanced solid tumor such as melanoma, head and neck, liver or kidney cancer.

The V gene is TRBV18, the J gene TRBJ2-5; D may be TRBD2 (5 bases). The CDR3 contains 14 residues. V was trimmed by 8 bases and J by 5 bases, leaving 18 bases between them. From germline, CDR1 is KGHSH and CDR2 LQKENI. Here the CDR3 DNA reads TGTGCCAGCATTCGTTCCGGGGAACAGGAGACCCAGTACTTC. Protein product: CASIRSGEQETQYF.

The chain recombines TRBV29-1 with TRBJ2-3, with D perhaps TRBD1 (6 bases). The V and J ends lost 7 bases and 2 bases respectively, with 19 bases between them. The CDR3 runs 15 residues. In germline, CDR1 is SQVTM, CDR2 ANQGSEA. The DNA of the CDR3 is TGCAGCGCGAGGGGCAGGGGCGCCCTCACAGATACGCAGTATTTT. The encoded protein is CSARGRGALTDTQYF.

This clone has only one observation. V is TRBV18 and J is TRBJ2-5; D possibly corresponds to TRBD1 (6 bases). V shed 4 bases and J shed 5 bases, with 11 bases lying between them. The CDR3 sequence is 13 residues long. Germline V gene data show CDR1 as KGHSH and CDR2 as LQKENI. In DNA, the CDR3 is TGTGCCAGCTCACAGCAGGGGATTGAGACCCAGTACTTC. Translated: CASSQQGIETQYF.

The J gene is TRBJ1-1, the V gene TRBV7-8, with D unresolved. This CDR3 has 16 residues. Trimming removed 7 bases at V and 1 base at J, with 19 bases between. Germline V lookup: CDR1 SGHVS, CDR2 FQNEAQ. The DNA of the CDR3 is TGTGCCAGCACCATAGGCGGCGGGCGGCCGAACACTGAAGCTTTCTTT. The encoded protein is CASTIGGGRPNTEAFF.

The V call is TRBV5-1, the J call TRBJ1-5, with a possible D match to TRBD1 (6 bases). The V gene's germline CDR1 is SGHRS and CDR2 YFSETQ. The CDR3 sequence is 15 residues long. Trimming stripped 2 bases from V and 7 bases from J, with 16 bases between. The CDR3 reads CASSLDGGRGQPQHF. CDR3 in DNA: TGCGCCAGCAGCTTAGATGGGGGGCGCGGGCAGCCCCAGCATTTT.

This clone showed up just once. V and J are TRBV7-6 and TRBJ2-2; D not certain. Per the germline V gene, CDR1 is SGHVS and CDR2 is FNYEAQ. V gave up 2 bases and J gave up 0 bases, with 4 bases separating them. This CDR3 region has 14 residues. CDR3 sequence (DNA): TGTGCCAGCAGCTTAACTACGAACACCGGGGAGCTGTTTTTT. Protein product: CASSLTTNTGELFF.

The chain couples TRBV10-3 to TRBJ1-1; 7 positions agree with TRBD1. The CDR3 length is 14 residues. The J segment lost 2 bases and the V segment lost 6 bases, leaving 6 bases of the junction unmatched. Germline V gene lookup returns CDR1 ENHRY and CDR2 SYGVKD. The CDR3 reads CAIRRDSANTEAFF. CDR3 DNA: TGTGCCATCAGACGGGACAGCGCCAACACTGAAGCTTTCTTT.

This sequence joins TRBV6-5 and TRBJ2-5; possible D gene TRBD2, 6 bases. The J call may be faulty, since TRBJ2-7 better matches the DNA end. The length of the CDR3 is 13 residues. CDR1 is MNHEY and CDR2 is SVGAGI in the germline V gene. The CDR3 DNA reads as TGTGCCAGCAGTTACGAAAGGGGAGGCGAGCAGTACTTC. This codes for CASSYERGGEQYF.

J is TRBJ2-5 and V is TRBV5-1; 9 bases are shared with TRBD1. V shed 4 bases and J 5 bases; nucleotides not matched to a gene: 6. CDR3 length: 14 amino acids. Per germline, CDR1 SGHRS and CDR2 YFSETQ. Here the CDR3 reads CASSPGTGLETQYF. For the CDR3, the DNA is TGCGCCAGCAGCCCTGGGACAGGGTTGGAGACCCAGTACTTC.

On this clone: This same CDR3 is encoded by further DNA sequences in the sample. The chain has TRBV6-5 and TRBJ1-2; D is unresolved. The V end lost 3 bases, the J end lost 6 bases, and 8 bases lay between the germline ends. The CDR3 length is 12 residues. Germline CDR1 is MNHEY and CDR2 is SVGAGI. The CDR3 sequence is CASSYRFHGYTF. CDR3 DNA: TGTGCCAGCAGTTATCGGTTCCATGGCTACACCTTC.

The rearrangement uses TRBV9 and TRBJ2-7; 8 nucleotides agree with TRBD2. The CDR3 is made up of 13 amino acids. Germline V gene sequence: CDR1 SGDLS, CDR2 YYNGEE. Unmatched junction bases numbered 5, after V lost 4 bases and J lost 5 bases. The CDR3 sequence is CASSPSGGNEQYF. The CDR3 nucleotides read TGTGCCAGCAGCCCTTCGGGGGGGAACGAGCAGTACTTC.

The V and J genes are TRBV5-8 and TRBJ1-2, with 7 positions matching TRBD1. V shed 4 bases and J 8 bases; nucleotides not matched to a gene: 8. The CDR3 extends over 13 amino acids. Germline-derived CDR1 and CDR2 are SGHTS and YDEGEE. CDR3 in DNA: TGTGCCAGCAGCATGACAGGGCGGGAGGGCTACACCTTC. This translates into CASSMTGREGYTF.

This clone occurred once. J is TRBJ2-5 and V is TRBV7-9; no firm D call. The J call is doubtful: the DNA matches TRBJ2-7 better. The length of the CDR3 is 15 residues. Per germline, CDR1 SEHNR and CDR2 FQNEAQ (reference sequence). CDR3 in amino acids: CASSLADENQDEQYF. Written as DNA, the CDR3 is TGTGCCAGCAGCTTAGCGGACGAGAACCAGGACGAGCAGTACTTC.

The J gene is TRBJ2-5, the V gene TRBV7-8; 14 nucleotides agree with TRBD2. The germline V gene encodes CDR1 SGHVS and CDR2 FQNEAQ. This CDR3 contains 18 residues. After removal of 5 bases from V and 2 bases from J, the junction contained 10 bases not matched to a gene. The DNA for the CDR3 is TGTGCCAGCAGCCCCGGACTAGCGGGGGGCGGGAGGCAAGAGACCCAGTACTTC. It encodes CASSPGLAGGGRQETQYF.

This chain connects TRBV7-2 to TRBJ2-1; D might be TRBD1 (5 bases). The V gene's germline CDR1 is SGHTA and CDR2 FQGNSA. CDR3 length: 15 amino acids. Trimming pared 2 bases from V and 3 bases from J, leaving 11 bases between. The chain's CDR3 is CASSLQGSGYNEQFF. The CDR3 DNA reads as TGTGCCAGCAGCTTACAGGGCTCGGGCTACAATGAGCAGTTCTTC.

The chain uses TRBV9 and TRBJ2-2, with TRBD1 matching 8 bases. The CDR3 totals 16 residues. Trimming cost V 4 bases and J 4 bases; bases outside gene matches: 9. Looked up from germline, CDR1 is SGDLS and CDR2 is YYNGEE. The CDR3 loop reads CASSLRQGMTTGELFF. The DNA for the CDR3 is TGTGCCAGCAGCCTACGACAGGGGATGACCACCGGGGAGCTGTTTTTT.

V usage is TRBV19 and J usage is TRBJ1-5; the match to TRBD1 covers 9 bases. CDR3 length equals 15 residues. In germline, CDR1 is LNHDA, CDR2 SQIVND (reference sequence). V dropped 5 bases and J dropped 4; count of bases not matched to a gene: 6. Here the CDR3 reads CASSSSDRGNQPQHF. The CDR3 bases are TGTGCCAGTAGTTCTTCGGACAGGGGAAATCAGCCCCAGCATTTT.

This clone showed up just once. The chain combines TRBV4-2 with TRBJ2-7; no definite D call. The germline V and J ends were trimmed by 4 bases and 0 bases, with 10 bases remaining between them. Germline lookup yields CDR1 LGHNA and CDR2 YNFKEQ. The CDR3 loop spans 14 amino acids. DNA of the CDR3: TGTGCCAGCAGCCCTTCCTCAAACTCCTACGAGCAGTACTTC. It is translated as CASSPSSNSYEQYF.

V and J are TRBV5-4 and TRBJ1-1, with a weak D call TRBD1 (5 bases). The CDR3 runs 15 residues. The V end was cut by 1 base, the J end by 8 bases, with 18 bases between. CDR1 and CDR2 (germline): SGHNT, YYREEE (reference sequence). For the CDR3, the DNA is TGTGCCAGCAGCTTGACCTCGGCGGTCGGGGGGGAAGCTTTCTTT. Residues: CASSLTSAVGGEAFF.

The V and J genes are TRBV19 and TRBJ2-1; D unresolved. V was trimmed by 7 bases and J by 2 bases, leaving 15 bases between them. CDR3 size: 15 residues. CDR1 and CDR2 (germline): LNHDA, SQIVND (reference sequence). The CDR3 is CASTIGRRAYNEQFF. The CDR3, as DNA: TGTGCCAGTACCATAGGGCGTCGGGCCTACAATGAGCAGTTCTTC.

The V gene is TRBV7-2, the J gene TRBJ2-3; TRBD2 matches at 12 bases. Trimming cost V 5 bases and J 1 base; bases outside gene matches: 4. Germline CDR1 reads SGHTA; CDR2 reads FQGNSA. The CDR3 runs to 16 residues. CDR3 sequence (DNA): TGTGCCAGCAGCCCCGGACTAGCGGGGCGCACAGATACGCAGTATTTT. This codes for CASSPGLAGRTDTQYF.

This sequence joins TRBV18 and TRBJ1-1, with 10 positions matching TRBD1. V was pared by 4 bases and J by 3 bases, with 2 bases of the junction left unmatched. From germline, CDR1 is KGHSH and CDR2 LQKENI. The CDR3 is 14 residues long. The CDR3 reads CASSLGTGDTEAFF. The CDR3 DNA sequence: TGTGCCAGCTCACTAGGGACAGGGGACACTGAAGCTTTCTTT.

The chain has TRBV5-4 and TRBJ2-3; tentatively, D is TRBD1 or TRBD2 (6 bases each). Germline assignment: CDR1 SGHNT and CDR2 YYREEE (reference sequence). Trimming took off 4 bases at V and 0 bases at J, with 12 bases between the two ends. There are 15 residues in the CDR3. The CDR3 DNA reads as TGTGCCAGCAGCCCGGGGGCAGGAAGCACAGATACGCAGTATTTT. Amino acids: CASSPGAGSTDTQYF.

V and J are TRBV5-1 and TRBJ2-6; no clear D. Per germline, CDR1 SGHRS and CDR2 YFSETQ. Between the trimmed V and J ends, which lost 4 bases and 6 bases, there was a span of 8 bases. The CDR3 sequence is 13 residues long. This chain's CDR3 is CASSLAEANVLTF. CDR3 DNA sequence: TGCGCCAGCAGCCTGGCGGAGGCCAACGTCCTGACTTTC.

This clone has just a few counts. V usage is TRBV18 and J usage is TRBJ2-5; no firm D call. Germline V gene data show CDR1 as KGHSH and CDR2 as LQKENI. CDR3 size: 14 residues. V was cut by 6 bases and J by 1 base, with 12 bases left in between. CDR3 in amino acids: CASSPSTLQETQYF. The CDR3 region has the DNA TGTGCCAGCTCCCCCTCGACCCTCCAAGAGACCCAGTACTTC.

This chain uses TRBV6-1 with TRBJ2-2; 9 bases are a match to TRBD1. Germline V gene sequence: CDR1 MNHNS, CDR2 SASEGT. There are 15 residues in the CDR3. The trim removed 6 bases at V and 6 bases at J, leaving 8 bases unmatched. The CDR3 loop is CASRTGTGRAGELFF. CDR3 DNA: TGTGCCAGCAGGACCGGGACAGGGAGGGCCGGGGAGCTGTTTTTT.

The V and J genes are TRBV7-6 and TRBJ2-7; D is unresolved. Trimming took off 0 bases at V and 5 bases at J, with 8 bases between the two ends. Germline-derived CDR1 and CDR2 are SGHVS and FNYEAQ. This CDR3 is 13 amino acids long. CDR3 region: CASSLANLDEQYF. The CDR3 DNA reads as TGTGCCAGCAGCTTAGCGAACCTTGACGAGCAGTACTTC. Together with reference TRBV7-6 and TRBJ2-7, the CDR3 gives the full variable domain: GAGVSQSPRYKVTKRGQDVALRCDPISGHVSLYWYRQALGQGPEFLTYFNYEAQQDKSGLPNDRFSAERPEGSISTLTIQRTEQRDSAMYRCASSLANLDEQYFGPGTRLTVT.